Below, one T cell receptor beta chain is given with its context. The target of this receptor is not known. The record has no base qualities; no much larger clone is one base away. These data are taken from a study of cytomegalovirus exposure and HLA in healthy donors (dated 2017 in TCRdb). Some background on the complete study: An earlier analysis of some 600 of the donors reported approximately 280 Gb of sequence data and roughly 120 million unique TCR beta sequences obtained from 150 million to 200 million T cells. The genetic ancestry cluster associated with self-reported Caucasian donors included 70% to 85% of the roughly 400 genotyped donors. To predict cytomegalovirus infection status, the study brought together high-throughput TCR immunosequencing, statistical association of individual TCRs with disease status, and machine learning. The number of donors typed differed by locus, with roughly 629-640 for A, B, C, DRB1 and DQB1, 522 for DQA1, about 610 for DPA1, and some 440 for DPB1. In addition to the first cohort of 666 subjects, a separate validation cohort of 120 different subjects was used. An early release that covered some 640 HLA-typed donors contained approximately 320 gigabases of sequencing data and 75 million to 100 million unique TCR sequences. In the later analysis, no new phenotypic data were used to find candidate immune exposures; instead, reliance was placed on TCR beta sequences and their occurrence across donors. Donor age, sex, ethnicity and CMV serostatus were collected together with the repertoire data. To study patterns of TCR occurrence, a later analysis re-analyzed previously published TCR beta repertoires from more than 550 donors and added high-resolution HLA genotyping. The study was designed to test whether signatures of past pathogen exposure could be identified by cataloging public T cell receptors. Several DR-DQ haplotypes were treated as single units for association and clustering because of strong linkage in the cohort. Class I and class II HLA loci were covered by the typing at four-digit resolution. A later genetic analysis used genome-wide SNP genotypes for about 60% of the 666 donors, treating that subset as a discovery cohort. The T cell repertoires of some 700 subjects were profiled by immunosequencing and related to cytomegalovirus serostatus. All discovery cohort repertoires had been generated using a single sequencing platform. An earlier analysis of 587 of the donors applied high-throughput TCR beta sequencing to assess whether each TCR beta V gene segment acted as functional or pseudogenic. Among about 390 genotyped donors of the cohort, an average of around 240,000 unique TCR beta nucleotide sequences were sequenced per donor, roughly 18% of them non-productive.

Libraries were prepared through the immunoSEQ multiplex PCR assay. For the multiplex PCR, a mixture combining 60 forward primers for TCR Vbeta segments and 13 reverse primers for TCR Jbeta segments was used. The CDR3 region of rearranged TCR beta genes was amplified from genomic DNA by a multiplex PCR assay. Amplified TCR beta libraries were sequenced as 87-base-pair reads on the Illumina HiSeq System. The source study handled its data this way. Across the roughly 640 repertoires, a later analysis counted 78 million or so unique TCR beta chains, some 11 million of which were shared by at least two donors. A nearest-neighbor algorithm error-corrected the raw reads and collapsed the reads into unique sequences, merging closely related sequences to remove PCR and sequencing errors. To assign V, D and J gene segments, CDR3 sequences were aligned to IMGT reference sequences. For a sequence to be retained, a match of at least six nucleotides to both a V gene segment and a J gene segment was required. Rearrangements were classified as productive when the CDR3 lacked stop codons and remained in frame with V and J, and all other rearrangements were classified as non-productive. Following IMGT convention, CDR3 was defined as the stretch from the second conserved V-encoded cysteine up to the conserved J-encoded phenylalanine. In an earlier analysis of more than 550 of the donors, sequences lacking an unambiguous match to a single V gene segment were excluded. In an earlier analysis of around 590 of the donors, a V segment was called functional when productive rearrangements were above 56.7%, and segregating when the standard deviation between donors exceeded 5%. A statistical classification framework was developed to diagnose cytomegalovirus status using the catalog of TCR beta chain sequences. In a later analysis, V and J genes were assigned by comparing TCR nucleotide sequences against IMGT/GENE-DB human TR gene sequences. A later analysis assigned CDR3 sequences and most-parsimonious VDJ recombination scenarios with the TCRdist pipeline. In a later analysis, each TCR beta chain was defined by its CDR3 amino acid sequence together with its V-gene family, and reads without a unique V-gene family were excluded. As a way to deal with suspected cross-contamination and a sequencing artifact, a later analysis dropped 450 to 700 nucleotide sequences that were highly shared and had low generation probability. In a later analysis, a clonal expansion index was calculated for each public chain from normalized within-repertoire ranks of inferred template counts. In a later analysis, generation probabilities were computed with a VDJ recombination model fitted to out-of-frame rearrangements, and the resulting probabilities were checked against IGoR. Hypergeometric tests were used in a later analysis to score TCR-TCR, TCR-HLA and TCR-CMV co-occurrence, with a repertoire-size bias correction applied to the TCR pairs. False discovery rates were estimated in a later analysis by permuting HLA or CMV assignments 20 times. A later analysis grouped co-occurring TCRs with DBSCAN, adding TCRdist sequence similarity when clustering within HLA-allele-positive subsets. Repertoires with fewer than 30,000 or more than 120,000 public chains were left out of co-occurrence clustering, as were about five repertoires with anomalous nucleotide sharing. This is the immuneACCESS table as TCRdb keeps it, with only in-frame sequences that have V and J called. A part of the clones is gone; compared with another copy, unresolved V genes explain less than half, and the rest is unexplained. For V, J and clone size, that table is used; D and trimming come from the DNA. For this sample the table gives about 110,000 clones, of which roughly 76% were detected only once. Of the sample, around 7.7% is held by the ten largest clones.

The cohort was made up of 666 healthy bone marrow donors. Cohort members were all nominally healthy when sampled, although unrecorded immune exposures were likely present. The donor was CMV seropositive and was included in the group of 300 or so seropositive cohort members. A peripheral blood sample was collected from each donor, and TCR beta sequencing was performed on peripheral blood mononuclear cells. The Qiagen DNeasy Blood Extraction Kit was used to extract genomic DNA from the blood cell samples. The cysteine opens and the phenylalanine closes a CDR3 of 13 amino acids. The only DNA kept is the CDR3, 39 bases in frame from the first base. The germline V gene sets CDR1 to MNHEY and CDR2 to SVGAGI. The germline ends are 17 bases apart after V is trimmed by 10 bases and J by 5 bases. Broader findings and caveats from the paper: In this cohort, only TCR beta chains were sequenced, and detectable features were limited by the absence of alpha or paired-chain data. The only immune exposure information available for the cohort was CMV serostatus. Specific HLA alleles were associated with 15,000 to 20,000 TCR beta sequences at a false discovery rate of 0.05 in a later analysis. According to a later analysis, TCR association rates differed among HLA loci, with DRB1 alleles showing the most associated TCRs and HLA-C alleles showing the fewest. It was suggested by the authors that the approach could potentially be generalized to other disease states and immunological phenotypes. A further reported finding was that TCR beta sequences accurately predicted the HLA-A and HLA-B alleles for most subjects in the first cohort. In a later genetic analysis, a missense DCLRE1C variant was associated with V-gene and J-gene trimming of TCR beta chains, and the association was replicated in an independent cohort. In an earlier analysis of over 550 of the donors, most TCR beta V segments were observed in productive rearrangements about 90% or about 30% of the time, broadly matching IMGT annotations. Correlated functional status among segregating V segments might reflect linkage disequilibrium, but an unknown experimental factor could not be ruled out. Some IMGT-functional V segments, including TRBV6-2 and TRBV6-3, could not be told apart with the 87-base-pair reads, so those segments were excluded. Cytomegalovirus status was reported to be diagnosed by the classifier with high specificity and sensitivity in both the original and validation cohorts. Roughly uniform sequencing depth across donors was assumed in presence/absence analyses, although this assumption may not hold. A cluster of highly shared sequence variants was judged likely to be a technical artifact of the sequencing pipeline. A later genetic analysis reported fewer N-insertions in productive TCRs among donors in an Asian-associated ancestry cluster than the approximately 670-donor mean. A total of fewer than 200 TCR beta chains were listed by the study as associated with cytomegalovirus. The earlier analysis of 587 of the donors excluded 15 to 20 rarely observed V segments, including chromosome 9 orphons, because counts were too low. Compared with equally common non-associated chains, HLA-associated TCR beta chains in a later analysis were more clonally expanded and had lower generation probabilities. In vitro tests confirmed that a few of the cytomegalovirus-associated TCR beta chains recognize cytomegalovirus antigens. Most CMV-associated TCR beta chains appeared to be HLA-restricted in a later analysis, and the HLA associations seemed to be driven largely by CMV exposure. Because HLA typing was unavailable for some donors at each locus, only the typed subset was used in association tests. A later analysis reported that several top co-occurrence clusters appeared linked to parvovirus B19, influenza, CMV and Epstein-Barr virus. Across donors, most TCR sequences were observed very rarely, whereas some public TCRs were present in many individuals. When HLA alleles, especially DR and DQ, strongly co-occurred, attributing TCR associations to individual alleles was difficult.

This clonotype originated in a woman aged 50 to 60 in good health and CMV-seropositive. The specimen sequenced was PBMCs. The chain is assembled from TRBV6-5 and TRBJ1-2, and the D gene may be TRBD1, 5 bases matching. Here is the DNA: TGTGCCACCAAGGGTACAGGCGTATATGGCTACACCTTC. It encodes CATKGTGVYGYTF.